Listed here are 8 T cell receptor beta chains from one sample, sequenced in a study of blood T cell repertoires in COVID-19. Libraries were prepared by immunoSEQ multiplex PCR; TCRdb keeps only in-frame clonotypes and omits some of them. The sample yields about 300,000 clones, about 85% seen once. Sample: PBMCs or T cells enriched from blood (not recorded which). The receptors come from a woman aged 25-40 years who had been exposed to COVID-19.

This clone turned up a few times. The V and J genes are TRBV6-5 and TRBJ2-2, with D maybe TRBD1 (6 bases). Germline loops: CDR1 MNHEY, CDR2 SVGAGI. The CDR3 covers 14 residues. V lost 5 bases and J lost 4, with 11 bases in between. The chain's CDR3 is CASSPGQLTGELFF. The CDR3 bases are TGTGCCAGCAGTCCAGGACAGCTCACCGGGGAGCTGTTTTTT.

The rearrangement uses TRBV4-2 and TRBJ1-4; no clear D. This CDR3 comprises 15 residues. V lost 0 bases, J lost 1 base, and 6 bases lay in between. Germline V CDR1 and CDR2: LGHNA, YNFKEQ. CDR3: CASSQESGTNEKLFF. The CDR3 DNA reads as TGTGCCAGCAGCCAAGAATCAGGAACTAATGAAAAACTGTTTTTT.

The genes are TRBV4-1 and TRBJ2-2; 9 nucleotides match TRBD2. V was clipped by 10 bases and J by 4 bases; unmatched bases: 7. The CDR3 runs 14 residues. The germline V gene encodes CDR1 MGHRA and CDR2 YSYEKL. CDR3 bases: TGCGCCATACGTAGCGGGAGTACCACCGGGGAGCTGTTTTTT. Encoded protein: CAIRSGSTTGELFF.

The chain links TRBV10-2 to TRBJ2-5; the D gene is possibly TRBD1 (5 bases). CDR3 length equals 19 residues. With 0 bases removed from V and 1 base from J, the gap between germline ends came to 21 bases. CDR1 and CDR2 from the germline V gene are WSHSY and SAAADI. DNA of the CDR3: TGCGCCAGCAGTGAGTCAAGGGGCCTTAGGGAAAGAAGCCAAGAGACCCAGTACTTC. Residues: CASSESRGLRERSQETQYF.

The gene calls are TRBV6-5 and TRBJ1-1, with TRBD1 matching over 9 bases. Germline V CDR1 and CDR2: MNHEY, SVGAGI. With V trimmed by 4 bases and J by 6 bases, 6 bases remained unmatched. CDR3 length equals 14 residues. The CDR3 reads CASSSGTGIAEAFF. DNA of the CDR3: TGTGCCAGCAGTTCCGGGACAGGGATCGCTGAAGCTTTCTTT.

V is TRBV6-5 and J is TRBJ2-7; D not certain. The V end was cut by 2 bases, the J end by 2 bases, with 13 bases between. This CDR3 is built from 15 residues. Germline V gene data show CDR1 as MNHEY and CDR2 as SVGAGI. In nucleotides, the CDR3 is TGTGCCAGCAGTTACGCCGCAGGAAATCCCTACGAGCAGTACTTC. It is translated as CASSYAAGNPYEQYF.

This clone was counted only a few times. This chain uses TRBV29-1 with TRBJ2-7; D may be TRBD2 (6 bases). The germline gives CDR1 SQVTM, CDR2 ANQGSEA. V dropped 5 bases and J dropped 3 bases, with 11 bases sitting between them. The CDR3 spans 12 residues. DNA of the CDR3: TGCAGCGTTAGAGTTAGCGGCTACGAGCAGTACTTC. Its protein is CSVRVSGYEQYF.

V usage is TRBV3-1 (or the pseudogene TRBV3-2) and J usage is TRBJ1-3, with D uncertain. Trimming stripped 4 bases from V and 0 bases from J, with 13 bases between. Germline loops: CDR1 LGHDT, CDR2 YNNKEL (reference sequence). This CDR3 spans 16 amino acids. CDR3 loop: CASSPQSGVSGNTIYF. The CDR3 region has the DNA TGTGCCAGCAGCCCACAATCCGGGGTCTCTGGAAACACCATATATTTT.